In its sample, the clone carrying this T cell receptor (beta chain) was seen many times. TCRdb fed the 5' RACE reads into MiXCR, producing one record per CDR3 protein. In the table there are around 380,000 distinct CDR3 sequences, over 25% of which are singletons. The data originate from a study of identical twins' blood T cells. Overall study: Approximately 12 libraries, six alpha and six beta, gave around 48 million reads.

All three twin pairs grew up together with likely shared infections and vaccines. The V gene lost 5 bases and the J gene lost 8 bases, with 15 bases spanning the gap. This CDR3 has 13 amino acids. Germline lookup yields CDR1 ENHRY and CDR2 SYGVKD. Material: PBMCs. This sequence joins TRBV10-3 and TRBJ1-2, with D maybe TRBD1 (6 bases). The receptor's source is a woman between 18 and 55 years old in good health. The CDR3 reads CAISLAGAGGYTF. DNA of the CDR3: TGTGCCATCAGTCTCGCAGGGGCAGGCGGCTACACCTTC.